This TCR beta chain was captured in a study of blood T cells in healthy people across ages. Alongside a J-beta primer mix, a sample-barcoded 5' primer served in a second PCR lasting roughly 7 to 11 cycles. TCRdb passed the 5' RACE reads through MiXCR, listing each CDR3 protein once. This table holds hundreds of thousands of distinct CDR3 sequences, roughly 44% found once. The table lists this clonotype with a few counts. Per the germline V gene, CDR1 is LGHNT and CDR2 is FRNRAP. The V end lost 1 base, the J end lost 5 bases, and 27 bases lay between the germline ends. The CDR3 totals 19 residues. The TCR comes from a man aged 60 to 75 in good health. Input material: blood. V is TRBV12-5 and J is TRBJ2-7, with a weak D call TRBD2 (5 bases). CDR3 region: CASGLELTGSRFAAHEQYF. The CDR3 bases are TGTGCTAGTGGTTTGGAGTTAACGGGGTCGCGGTTCGCGGCCCACGAGCAGTACTTC.